The rows below give T cell receptor beta chains drawn from one sample of a study of T cells in Graves' hyperthyroidism and ophthalmopathy. TCRdb ran MiXCR on the multiplex PCR reads and lists one entry per CDR3 protein. The sample consists of fewer than 250,000 distinct CDR3 sequences, roughly 17% of them appearing once. The sequencing input was blood. The receptors shown here come from a man aged 50 to 60 with Graves' hyperthyroidism. CDR3s include the opening cysteine and the closing phenylalanine or tryptophan. The D gene is left open where the match is weak. Expanded clones are given a class, and other clones once, few, many or no size at all.

v_gene,j_gene,d_gene,abundance,CDR3nt,CDR3aa
TRBV7-8,TRBJ1-3,.,.,TGTGCCAGCAGCTTGGAGGGGGTAAACTCTGGAAACACCATATATTTT,CASSLEGVNSGNTIYF
TRBV9,TRBJ2-5,TRBD1,many,TGTGCCAGCAGCGTAGAGCCCTCAGGGGGCGGAGAGACCCAGTACTTC,CASSVEPSGGGETQYF
TRBV6-1,TRBJ1-1,.,many,TGTGCCAGCAGTGATGAGGGGGGCATTTGGAACACTGAAGCTTTCTTT,CASSDEGGIWNTEAFF
TRBV2,TRBJ1-4,TRBD1,.,TGTGCCAACAGACTGACAGGGGGCGCAGAAAAACTGTTTTTT,CANRLTGGAEKLFF
TRBV27,TRBJ2-1,.,few,TGTGCCAGCAGTCCCTACGCTGGTGAGCAGTTCTTC,CASSPYAGEQFF
TRBV19,TRBJ1-5,.,.,TGTGCCAGTAGTATAGCTACCGGGACGGCTAGCAATCAGCCCCAGCATTTT,CASSIATGTASNQPQHF
TRBV7-9,TRBJ2-7,TRBD2,.,TGTGCCAGCAGCTTAGTCTCCACTAGCGGGAGTATTCGCGAGCAGTACTTC,CASSLVSTSGSIREQYF
TRBV7-2,TRBJ2-3,TRBD2,few,TGTGCCAGCAGCCCAGATGGACTAGCGGGGGGTTTATCGCAGTATTTT,CASSPDGLAGGLSQYF
TRBV28,TRBJ2-7,.,.,TGTGCCAGCAGACCTCTCTTTCGGTACGAGCAGTACTTC,CASRPLFRYEQYF
TRBV20-1,TRBJ2-1,.,many,TGCAGTGCTAGAATGGCGGCCTGGGAATACTCCTACAATGAGCAGTTCTTC,CSARMAAWEYSYNEQFF
TRBV6-1,TRBJ1-3,.,many,TGTGCCAGCAAAGGGGAGGCAGTCTCTGGAAACACCATATATTTT,CASKGEAVSGNTIYF
TRBV6-1,TRBJ2-1,TRBD2,many,TGTGCCAGCAGTTACACCATAGCGGGAAGCTCCTACAATGAGCAGTTCTTC,CASSYTIAGSSYNEQFF
TRBV9,TRBJ2-1,TRBD2,.,TGTGCCAGCAGCACATTAGCGGGAGGCAATGAGCAGTTCTTC,CASSTLAGGNEQFF
TRBV20-1,TRBJ1-6,.,many,TGCAGTGCTAGAGAATTTACAGAGGGAGATTCACCCCTCCACTTT,CSAREFTEGDSPLHF
TRBV19,TRBJ1-1,.,.,TGTGCCAGTAGTATTCGGCAGGGCCCTGAAGCTTTCTTT,CASSIRQGPEAFF
TRBV24-1,TRBJ2-1,TRBD2,few,TGTGCCACCAGTGTCACGGGAGGGCCCTACAATGAGCAGTTCTTC,CATSVTGGPYNEQFF
TRBV14,TRBJ2-3,.,many,TGTGCCAGCAGCCAAGATTTCTCCGGGGATACGCAGTATTTT,CASSQDFSGDTQYF
TRBV20-1,TRBJ2-3,TRBD2,many,TGCAGTGCGGCCCTAGCGGGAGGATTGGTAGATACGCAGTATTTT,CSAALAGGLVDTQYF
TRBV28,TRBJ2-7,TRBD2,many,TGTGCCAGCAGTACGACTAGCGGCGCCTACGAGCAGTACTTC,CASSTTSGAYEQYF
TRBV5-1,TRBJ2-5,.,few,TGCGCCAGCAGCTTGTTCAGAACCAAAGAGACCCAGTACTTC,CASSLFRTKETQYF
TRBV29-1,TRBJ2-5,TRBD2,few,TGCAGCGTGACACTAGCGGGAGGAACGGAGACCCAGTACTTC,CSVTLAGGTETQYF
TRBV5-1,TRBJ2-7,.,.,TGCGCCAGCAGCATTGGGACCGGGACTCCCAAGTACGAGCAGTACTTC,CASSIGTGTPKYEQYF
TRBV7-3,TRBJ1-6,.,many,TGTGCCAGCAGCTTCGGGGCAAGCAGTTCACCCCTCCACTTT,CASSFGASSSPLHF
TRBV20-1,TRBJ2-1,.,many,TGCAGTGCTAGAAGGGACGACAGCTATGAGCAGTTCTTC,CSARRDDSYEQFF
TRBV3-1,TRBJ1-6,.,few,TGTGCCAGCAGCCAAGTCTCCAGGGATTCACCCCTCCACTTT,CASSQVSRDSPLHF
TRBV27,TRBJ2-5,.,few,TGTGCCAGCAGTTTGTCTCACGACGGGGGGACCCAGTACTTC,CASSLSHDGGTQYF
TRBV13,TRBJ2-5,TRBD2,.,TGTGCCAGCAGCTTAGGTAGCGCTAGCGGGTATCAAGAGACCCAGTACTTC,CASSLGSASGYQETQYF
TRBV12-5,TRBJ1-5,TRBD1,.,TGTGCTAGTGGGGTCGACAGGGCTAATCAGCCCCAGCATTTT,CASGVDRANQPQHF
TRBV5-1,TRBJ2-7,.,many,TGCGCCAGCAGCTTGGGATTCACCTCCTACGAGCAGTACTTC,CASSLGFTSYEQYF
TRBV6-6,TRBJ1-4,.,many,TGTGCCAGCAGTTACGCGCCGCACGCAACTAATGAAAAACTGTTTTTT,CASSYAPHATNEKLFF
TRBV2,TRBJ2-3,.,many,TGTGCCAGCAGTGAGGGTAGGGGAGTTACGCAGTATTTT,CASSEGRGVTQYF
TRBV2,TRBJ2-1,.,many,TGTGCCAGCAGTGAGACGAGCGGAGGCTCCTACAATGAGCAGTTCTTC,CASSETSGGSYNEQFF
TRBV3-1,TRBJ2-7,TRBD2,.,TGTGCCAGCAGCCAATCTTTAGCGGGAGGGGACGAGCAGTACTTC,CASSQSLAGGDEQYF
TRBV7-6,TRBJ1-6,.,few,TGTGCCAGCAGCTTAAGGAGCGCCGGGATATATAATTCACCCCTCCACTTT,CASSLRSAGIYNSPLHF
TRBV5-1,TRBJ2-1,.,.,TGCGCCAGCAGCGTTTTACCAGCGGGTGGCAATGAGCAGTTCTTC,CASSVLPAGGNEQFF
TRBV2,TRBJ2-1,TRBD2,.,TGTGCCAGCAGTGAAACTAGCGGGAGGCCCAATGAGCAGTTCTTC,CASSETSGRPNEQFF
TRBV15,TRBJ2-7,.,many,TGTGCCACCAGCATGGACTTTAGCGAGCAGTACTTC,CATSMDFSEQYF
TRBV5-4,TRBJ2-1,TRBD2,.,TGTGCCAGCAGCTTAGTAGCGGGAGGGGCCAATGAGCAGTTCTTC,CASSLVAGGANEQFF
TRBV4-2,TRBJ2-2,.,.,TGTGCCAGCAGCTTGGGGCCCCCGGGCACCGGGGAGCTGTTTTTT,CASSLGPPGTGELFF
TRBV7-6,TRBJ2-5,.,many,TGTGCCAGCAGCTTCGGGGGCAGGAGCCTGGAGACCCAGTACTTC,CASSFGGRSLETQYF
TRBV5-5,TRBJ1-5,.,.,TGTGCCAGTACTCAAACTCAGGCAGGGATGAAACAGCCCCAGCATTTT,CASTQTQAGMKQPQHF
TRBV29-1,TRBJ2-1,TRBD2,.,TGCAGCGTCGACGGGACTAGCACGGTAAATGAGCAGTTCTTC,CSVDGTSTVNEQFF
TRBV12-3/TRBV12-4,TRBJ2-2,TRBD2,many,TGTGCCAGCAGAGGGGCGGGAGGCACCGGGGAGCTGTTTTTT,CASRGAGGTGELFF
TRBV4-1,TRBJ2-2,.,.,TGCGCCAGCAGCCAAGCACAGGGCGCGGGCGGGGAGCTGTTTTTT,CASSQAQGAGGELFF
TRBV6-1,TRBJ2-1,.,many,TGTGCCAGCAGTTATCCTAGTGCGGATGAGCAGTTCTTC,CASSYPSADEQFF
TRBV15,TRBJ2-5,.,many,TGTGCCACCAGCAGAGATCTGGCGGGTCGTAAGACCCAGTACTTC,CATSRDLAGRKTQYF
TRBV11-2,TRBJ2-1,TRBD2,many,TGTGCCAGCAGCACCCAACTAGCGGGAGTTCGGGAGCAGTTCTTC,CASSTQLAGVREQFF
TRBV12-3/TRBV12-4,TRBJ2-4,.,many,TGTGCCAGCAGGGAGGGTGGGCAGCAAGCCAAAAACATTCAGTACTTC,CASREGGQQAKNIQYF
TRBV20-1,TRBJ2-7,TRBD1,many,TGCAGTGCTTACCACAGGGGGTCCTCCTACGAGCAGTACTTC,CSAYHRGSSYEQYF
TRBV27,TRBJ1-1,.,.,TGTGCCAGCAGTTTATCCCACGGGGACACTGAAACTTTCTTT,CASSLSHGDTETFF
TRBV6-1,TRBJ1-6,.,many,TGTGCCAGCAGTGATTCGACAGGACCCGTCTCACCCCTCCACTTT,CASSDSTGPVSPLHF
TRBV29-1,TRBJ2-7,TRBD2,few,TGCAGCGCTATAGCGGGAGCAGCCTACGAGCAGTACTTC,CSAIAGAAYEQYF
TRBV11-2,TRBJ1-5,.,many,TGTGCCAGCAGCCCCATAAGGAGGTTTGGGGTAAATCAGCCCCAGCATTTT,CASSPIRRFGVNQPQHF
TRBV28,TRBJ1-1,TRBD1,many,TGTGCCAGCAGTTTATTGTACTTGGACAGGGGTCGTTCCATGAACACTGAAGCTTTCTTT,CASSLLYLDRGRSMNTEAFF
TRBV20-1,TRBJ2-3,TRBD2,many,TGCAGTGCTCCGGAGGGCGGGAGAACAGATACGCAGTATTTT,CSAPEGGRTDTQYF
TRBV7-9,TRBJ2-5,.,many,TGTGCCAGCAGCTTAGCTCCTCAGGGTGGGGAGACCCAGTACTTC,CASSLAPQGGETQYF
TRBV7-2,TRBJ1-2,.,once,TGTGCCAGCAGCTTAGGCTTAGGGGAAGTTTCGTTTTATGGCTACACCTTC,CASSLGLGEVSFYGYTF
TRBV5-1,TRBJ1-4,.,.,TGCGCCAGCAGCTTGCGACCCGGTGGGAATGAAAAACTGTTTTTT,CASSLRPGGNEKLFF